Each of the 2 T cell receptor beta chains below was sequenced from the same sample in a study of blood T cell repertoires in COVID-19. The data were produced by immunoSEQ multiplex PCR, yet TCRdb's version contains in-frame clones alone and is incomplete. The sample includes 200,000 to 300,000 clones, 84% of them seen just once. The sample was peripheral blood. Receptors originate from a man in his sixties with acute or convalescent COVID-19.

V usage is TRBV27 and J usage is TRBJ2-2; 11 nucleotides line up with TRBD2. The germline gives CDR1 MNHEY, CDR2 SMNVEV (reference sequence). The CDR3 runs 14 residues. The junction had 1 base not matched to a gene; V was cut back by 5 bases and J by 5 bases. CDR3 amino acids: CASSPSGGTGELFF. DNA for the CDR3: TGTGCCAGCAGTCCTAGCGGGGGGACCGGGGAGCTGTTTTTT.

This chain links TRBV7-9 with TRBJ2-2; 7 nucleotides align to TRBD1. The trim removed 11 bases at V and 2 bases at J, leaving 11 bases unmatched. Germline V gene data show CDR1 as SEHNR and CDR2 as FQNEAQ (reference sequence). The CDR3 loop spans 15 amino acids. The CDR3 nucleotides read TGTGCCGCCTCCGGGACAGCAGTTAACACCGGGGAGCTGTTTTTT. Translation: CAASGTAVNTGELFF.